The present T cell receptor beta chain was sequenced within a study of shared clonotypes between healthy human individuals. About this clone itself: Other DNA sequences in this sample translate to the same CDR3.

Trimming cost V 6 bases and J 1 base; bases outside gene matches: 3. The CDR3 runs 14 residues. Germline assignment: CDR1 MNHEY and CDR2 SMNVEV (reference sequence). An assay was performed, and its level was deep. Every subset had its genomic DNA shared out evenly among several immunoSEQ plates. Assay used: immunoSEQ multiplex PCR; TCRdb lists only in-frame clones, some missing. The sample shows about 330,000 clones, about nine tenths of them seen only once. The chain links TRBV27 to TRBJ1-5, with 7 positions matching TRBD1. Source material: memory CD8+ T cells sorted from blood. The sample's subset: CD45RO+ cells pooled with CCR7-negative TemRA cells. The clonotype was recovered from a man between 18 and 35 years old in good health. In DNA form, the CDR3 reads TGTGCCAGCAGGCCAGGGGGGAGCAATCAGCCCCAGCATTTT. This translates into CASRPGGSNQPQHF.